The 19 T cell receptor beta chains below were found in one sample sequenced in a study of cytomegalovirus exposure and HLA in healthy donors. Amplification used 60 Vbeta primers and 13 Jbeta primers. Sequencing was performed with immunoSEQ multiplex PCR; in TCRdb, only in-frame clones are kept and a portion is missing. This sample has under 100,000 clones, with about 79% found just once. Sequencing was done on a sample of PBMCs. These TCRs come from a man in his late teens or twenties in good health and CMV-seropositive.

The chain employs TRBV28 and TRBJ1-1; TRBD1 might be the D (5 bases). This CDR3 contains 15 residues. The V gene's germline CDR1 is MDHEN and CDR2 SYDVKM. V was shortened by 0 bases and J by 1 base, with 9 bases between the two germline ends. The CDR3 region is CASSLWGEANTEAFF. DNA for the CDR3: TGTGCCAGCAGTTTATGGGGGGAGGCGAACACTGAAGCTTTCTTT.

V is TRBV20-1 and J is TRBJ1-3; D gene unclear. Germline CDR1 reads DFQATT; CDR2 reads SNEGSKA (reference sequence). V was trimmed by 3 bases and J by 3 bases, leaving 3 bases between them. The CDR3 extends over 11 amino acids. This chain's CDR3 is CSASVGNTIYF. The DNA for the CDR3 is TGCAGTGCTAGCGTTGGAAACACCATATATTTT.

The V and J genes are TRBV15 and TRBJ2-1, with 8 bases aligning to TRBD1. J gave up 7 bases and V 5 bases, and 10 bases lay outside the gene matches. The CDR3 is 15 amino acids. Germline assignment: CDR1 LNHNV and CDR2 YYDKDF (reference sequence). In DNA, the CDR3 is TGTGCCACCAGCGTAAACAGGGGGAACTTGAATGAGCAGTTCTTC. This codes for CATSVNRGNLNEQFF.

The chain carries TRBV4-1 and TRBJ2-3; TRBD2 matches 9 bases. Germline trimming cut 0 bases from V and 6 bases from J; bases unmatched to any gene: 16. Germline V lookup: CDR1 MGHRA, CDR2 YSYEKL. The CDR3 is 19 residues long. The DNA for the CDR3 is TGCGCCAGCAGCCAAGAAATTTTAAGACTAGCGGAGACGTCGGATACGCAGTATTTT. This sequence encodes CASSQEILRLAETSDTQYF.

The genes are TRBV10-1 and TRBJ1-1, with no clear D. Per germline, CDR1 WNHNN and CDR2 SYGVQD (reference sequence). The length of the CDR3 is 13 residues. With 9 bases removed from V and 6 bases from J, the gap between germline ends came to 17 bases. The CDR3 loop is CARRAAGAAEAFF. For the CDR3, the DNA is TGCGCCAGACGAGCAGCGGGAGCGGCTGAAGCTTTCTTT.

This clone was found once. CDR3 DNA: TGTGCCAGCAGTTACTCGAACGGGAACACCATATATTTT. Residues: CASSYSNGNTIYF. The J gene is TRBJ1-3, the V gene TRBV6-5; D call uncertain. This CDR3 spans 13 amino acids. The germline CDR1 and CDR2 sequences are MNHEY and SVGAGI. V was cut by 0 bases and J by 7 bases, with 7 bases left in between.

This clone was seen just once. The chain recombines TRBV19 with TRBJ2-6; D ambiguous. CDR1 is LNHDA and CDR2 is SQIVND in the germline V gene (reference sequence). Trimming pared 3 bases from V and 1 base from J, leaving 7 bases between. This CDR3 region has 15 residues. The DNA for the CDR3 is TGTGCCAGTAGTATTTCTCAGTCTGGGGCCAACGTCCTGACTTTC. Translating gives CASSISQSGANVLTF.

The chain uses TRBV11-3 and TRBJ2-2, with 12 bases that match TRBD2. Germline values: CDR1 SGHNT, CDR2 YENEEA. The CDR3 contains 15 residues. The ends lost 5 bases at V and 4 bases at J; junction bases unmatched: 2. CDR3 nucleotide sequence: TGTGCCAGCAGCCCGGGACTAGCGGGCACCGGGGAGCTGTTTTTT. Encoded protein: CASSPGLAGTGELFF. The entire variable domain, with the rest obtained from reference TRBV11-3 and TRBJ2-2, is as follows: EAGVVQSPRYKIIEKKQPVAFWCNPISGHNTLYWYLQNLGQGPELLIRYENEEAVDDSQLPKDRFSAERLKGVDSTLKIQPAELGDSAVYLCASSPGLAGTGELFFGEGSRLTVL.

This sequence joins TRBV11-2 and TRBJ1-2; D is unresolved. Germline lookup yields CDR1 SGHAT and CDR2 FQNNGV. The ends were cut back, 3 bases at V and 0 bases at J, with 14 bases in the middle. This CDR3 has 16 residues. The CDR3 region has the DNA TGTGCCAGCAGCTTGAATACCGCGTTAGCTAACTATGGCTACACCTTC. Its translation: CASSLNTALANYGYTF.

This chain links TRBV10-2 with TRBJ1-1; unclear D gene. Per germline, CDR1 WSHSY and CDR2 SAAADI. The ends were cut back, 8 bases at V and 1 base at J, with 14 bases in the middle. The CDR3 runs 14 residues. CDR3 sequence reads: CASFGSLRNTEAFF. The CDR3 coding sequence is TGCGCCAGCTTCGGGTCCCTAAGGAACACTGAAGCTTTCTTT.

The chain uses TRBV11-2 and TRBJ2-7, with 8 bases that match TRBD2. Germline CDR1 reads SGHAT; CDR2 reads FQNNGV. CDR3 length: 16 amino acids. The junction had 10 bases not matched to a gene; V was cut back by 5 bases and J by 1 base. CDR3 nucleotides: TGTGCCAGCAGCCCCCTCCTAGCGGGTAATTCCTACGAGCAGTACTTC. This translates into CASSPLLAGNSYEQYF.

The chain combines TRBV9 with TRBJ2-2; a possible D gene is TRBD1 (5 bases). The germline V gene has CDR1 SGDLS and CDR2 YYNGEE. V was shortened by 6 bases and J by 3 bases, with 12 bases between the two germline ends. This CDR3 has 14 residues. DNA for the CDR3: TGTGCCAGCACCCGTGGGGCAGACACCGGGGAGCTGTTTTTT. Protein: CASTRGADTGELFF.

V is TRBV28 and J is TRBJ1-5; D is uncertain. The CDR3 sequence is 13 residues long. Trimming shortened V by 2 bases and J by 11 bases, and 13 bases separated the two germline ends. Per germline, CDR1 MDHEN and CDR2 SYDVKM. The CDR3 sequence is CASSLEGWSAQHF. The CDR3 region has the DNA TGTGCCAGCAGTTTAGAGGGCTGGTCGGCCCAGCATTTT.

The genes are TRBV6-6 and TRBJ1-2; TRBD1 is a possible D gene (5 bases). The CDR3 runs to 15 residues. Deletions cut 2 bases from V and 4 bases from J, with 14 bases between. Germline CDR1 and CDR2: MNHNY and SVGAGI (reference sequence). The CDR3 bases are TGTGCCAGCAGTTACGGGACTACAAAGACCTATGGCTACACCTTC. Protein sequence: CASSYGTTKTYGYTF.

Turning to this clone: An end of the junction does not agree with germline; a read error may underlie this. The chain links TRBV7-7 to TRBJ2-3; 10 bases map to TRBD2. Germline V lookup: CDR1 SSHAT, CDR2 FNYEAQ (reference sequence). The CDR3 covers 13 residues. The CDR3 spells CASSLGLADTQYF. In DNA, the CDR3 is TGTGCTAGCAGCCTGGGACTAGCGGATACGCAGTATTTT.

CDR3 in DNA: TGTGCCAGCAGCTTCACAGGGGGCGACGAGCAGTACTTC. The encoded protein is CASSFTGGDEQYF. The V call is TRBV5-4, the J call TRBJ2-7, with TRBD1 identical over 9 bases. CDR1 is SGHNT and CDR2 is YYREEE in the germline V gene (reference sequence). The CDR3 contains 13 residues. The J segment lost 5 bases and the V segment lost 2 bases, leaving 2 bases of the junction unmatched.

The V gene is TRBV9, the J gene TRBJ1-1; no definite D call. The CDR3 has 14 residues. In germline, CDR1 is SGDLS, CDR2 YYNGEE. V was shortened by 1 base and J by 3 bases, with 10 bases between the two germline ends. The DNA for the CDR3 is TGTGCCAGCAGCGTACAAATCCGGGACACTGAAGCTTTCTTT. Translating gives CASSVQIRDTEAFF.

The chain is built from TRBV27 and TRBJ2-7; D is undetermined. CDR1 is MNHEY and CDR2 is SMNVEV in the germline V gene (reference sequence). There are 13 residues in the CDR3. Trimming took off 2 bases at V and 2 bases at J, with 7 bases between the two ends. Here the CDR3 reads CASSLGLTYEQYF. CDR3 DNA: TGTGCCAGCAGTTTAGGGCTTACCTACGAGCAGTACTTC.

The rearrangement links TRBV13 to TRBJ2-7; D possibly corresponds to TRBD2 (7 bases). The germline gives CDR1 PRHDT, CDR2 FYEKMQ (reference sequence). The CDR3 totals 14 residues. V lost 5 bases and J lost 5, with 16 bases in between. CDR3 amino acids: CASSPGGAYDEQYF. The CDR3 coding sequence is TGTGCCAGCAGCCCTGGGGGGGCCTACGACGAGCAGTACTTC.